Given below is one T cell receptor beta chain in context. Its cognate antigen is unknown. The data stem from a study of regulatory T cells. The PCR used 52 TRBV and 13 TRBJ primers. Generated by immunoSEQ multiplex PCR, the TCRdb table keeps only in-frame clones and is missing some. The profile shows 32,000 or so clones, 80% to 95% of them singletons. General study points: Hydrophobic residues at CDR3 positions 6 and 7 were enriched in conventional CD4+ T cells of CD3G-deficient patients.

Every patient with CD3G deficiency had evidence of autoimmunity. Sequenced sample: conventional CD4+ T cells sorted from blood. The clonotype was recovered from a person aged 18 to 30 with CD3G deficiency.

The CDR3 region is CASSLARGQGAIGYTF. CDR3 DNA: TGTGCCAGCAGCTTAGCGAGGGGGCAGGGGGCGATTGGCTACACCTTC. The rearrangement uses TRBV7-8 and TRBJ1-2; 8 bases map to TRBD1. Germline CDR1 SGHVS, CDR2 FQNEAQ. With 0 bases clipped from V and 7 bases from J, the junction kept 10 bases outside the gene matches. The CDR3 spans 16 residues. Variable domain in full (rest from reference TRBV7-8 and TRBJ1-2): GAGVSQSPRYKVAKRGQDVALRCDPISGHVSLFWYQQALGQGPEFLTYFQNEAQLDKSGLPSDRFFAERPEGSVSTLKIQRTQQEDSAVYLCASSLARGQGAIGYTFGSGTRLTVV.